A selection of T cell receptor beta chains follows, all from one sample in a study of blood T cell repertoires in COVID-19. The repertoire was sequenced with immunoSEQ multiplex PCR; TCRdb's copy has only in-frame clones and lacks some. Found here are 300,000 to 400,000 clones, over 70% of them singletons; the top ten hold 2.5% to 3%. The sample comprised peripheral blood. Receptors were obtained from a man between 25 and 39 years old with active or convalescent COVID-19. The CDR3 runs from the conserved cysteine through the conserved F or W.

TRBV4-2 | CASSQVGTGAYNEQFF
TRBV2 | CASSAVAAQETQYF
TRBV30 | CAWLPGLAVPYNEQFF
TRBV21-1 | CASSKGETPSSYNEQFF
TRBV9 | CASSEAGATNEKLFF
TRBV12-5 | CASGFREGPTYEQYF
TRBV20-1 | CSASTGLSTDTQYF
TRBV5-1 | CASSLTGTGTTEAFF
TRBV9 | CASSRILVLETQETQYF
TRBV7-2 | CASSFISGAQYF
TRBV19 | CASSPQFLGNTEAFF
TRBV19 | CASSTMGPKRGINTQYF
TRBV28 | CASRTGTGGVSNQPQHF
TRBV5-1 | CASSFQGATEAFF
TRBV2 | CASSERGWTEAFF